The following is a TCR beta chain sequence with its context. Its antigen is currently unknown. This specimen comes from a study of a mutant IDH1 vaccine in newly diagnosed glioma. Turning to the study itself: Vaccination began 4-6 weeks post radiotherapy alone, or with temozolomide cycles. Most had both radiotherapy and temozolomide beforehand; others had only one. Visit V12 was at week 35; visit V13 was at week 47.

Here immunoSEQ multiplex PCR was the method, and the copy in TCRdb shows in-frame clones only, minus some. The table lists some 48,000 clones, 60% to 85% of them singletons. The time point here: week 35, safety follow-up. Each dose delivered 300 ug of mutant IDH1 20-mer peptide subcutaneously with imiquimod. Scheduled for weeks 1, 3, 5, 7, 11, 15, 19 and 23, eight vaccinations were given to patients. Germline V gene data show CDR1 as SGDLS and CDR2 as YYNGEE. V was pared by 4 bases and J by 2 bases, with 16 bases between. CDR3 length: 15 amino acids. The J gene is TRBJ2-7, the V gene TRBV9; D remains unclear. This clonotype originated in a man aged 40-49 years with glioma. Sequenced here: PBMCs, sampled from a glioma patient whose treatment included an IDH1 peptide vaccine. In DNA form, the CDR3 reads TGTGCCAGCAGCCTGACGGCGGATCCAACCTACGAGCAGTACTTC. It is translated as CASSLTADPTYEQYF.